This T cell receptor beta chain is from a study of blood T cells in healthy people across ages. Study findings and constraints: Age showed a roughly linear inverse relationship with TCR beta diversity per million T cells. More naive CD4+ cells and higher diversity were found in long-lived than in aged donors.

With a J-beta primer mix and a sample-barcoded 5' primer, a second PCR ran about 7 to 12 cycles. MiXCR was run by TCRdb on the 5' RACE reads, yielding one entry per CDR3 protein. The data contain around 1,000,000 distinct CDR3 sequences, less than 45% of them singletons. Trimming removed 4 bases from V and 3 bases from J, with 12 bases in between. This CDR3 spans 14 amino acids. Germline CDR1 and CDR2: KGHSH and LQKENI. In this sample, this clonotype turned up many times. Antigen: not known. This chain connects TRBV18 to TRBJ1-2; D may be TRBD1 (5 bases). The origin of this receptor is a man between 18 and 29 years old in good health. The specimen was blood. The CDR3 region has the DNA TGTGCCAGCTCACACGAAGGGGCAGACTATGGCTACACCTTC. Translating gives CASSHEGADYGYTF. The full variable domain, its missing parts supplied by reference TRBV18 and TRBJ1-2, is NAGVMQNPRHLVRRRGQEARLRCSPMKGHSHVYWYRQLPEEGLKFMVYLQKENIIDESGMPKERFSAEFPKEGPSILRIQQVVRGDSAAYFCASSHEGADYGYTFGSGTRLTVV.